This T cell receptor (beta chain) stems from a study of T cell responses to AZD1222 COVID-19 vaccine. Study observations and caveats: Along spike, vaccine-associated CD4 TCRs were found throughout, with dominance at 160-218 and 743-854. In a largely white British group with more females than males, clonal diversity was possibly underestimated.

Per the germline V gene, CDR1 is SGDLS and CDR2 is YYNGEE. Between the trimmed V and J ends, which lost 0 bases and 0 bases, there was a span of 10 bases. The CDR3 has 16 amino acids. Assay used: immunoSEQ multiplex PCR; TCRdb lists only in-frame clones, some missing. The sample has 70,000 to 85,000 clones, roughly four fifths seen once. This clone was detected only once. Its antigen is not identified. The TCR was taken from an adult in good health. The genes are TRBV9 and TRBJ1-3; the D gene is possibly TRBD1 (5 bases). The sequenced sample was peripheral blood, obtained on day 0 of AZD1222 vaccination. The CDR3 nucleotides are TGTGCCAGCAGCGTAGCTGCCAGGGTCTCTGGAAACACCATATATTTT. Its protein is CASSVAARVSGNTIYF. Supplemented by reference TRBV9 and TRBJ1-3, the full variable domain reads DSGVTQTPKHLITATGQRVTLRCSPRSGDLSVYWYQQSLDQGLQFLIQYYNGEERAKGNILERFSAQQFPDLHSELNLSSLELGDSALYFCASSVAARVSGNTIYFGEGSWLTVV.